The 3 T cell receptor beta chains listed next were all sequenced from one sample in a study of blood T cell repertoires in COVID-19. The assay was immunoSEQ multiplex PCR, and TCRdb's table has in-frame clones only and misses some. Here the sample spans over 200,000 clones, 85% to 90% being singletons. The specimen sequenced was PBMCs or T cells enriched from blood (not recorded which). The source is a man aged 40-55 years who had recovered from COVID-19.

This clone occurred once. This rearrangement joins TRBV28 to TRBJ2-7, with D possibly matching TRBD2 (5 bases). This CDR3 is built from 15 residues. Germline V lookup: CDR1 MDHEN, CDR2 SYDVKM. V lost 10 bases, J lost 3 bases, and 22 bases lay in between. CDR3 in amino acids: CATWLGGPNFYEQYF. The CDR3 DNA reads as TGTGCCACCTGGTTAGGAGGCCCCAATTTCTACGAGCAGTACTTC. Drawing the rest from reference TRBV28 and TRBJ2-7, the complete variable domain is DVKVTQSSRYLVKRTGEKVFLECVQDMDHENMFWYRQDPGLGLRLIYFSYDVKMKEKGDIPEGYSVSREKKERFSLILESASTNQTSMYLCATWLGGPNFYEQYFGPGTRLTVT.

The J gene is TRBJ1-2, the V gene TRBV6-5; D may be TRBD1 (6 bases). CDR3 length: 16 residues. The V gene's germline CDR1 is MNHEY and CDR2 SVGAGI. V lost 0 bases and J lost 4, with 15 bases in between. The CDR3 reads CASSYSYQGSVYGYTF. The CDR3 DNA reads TGTGCCAGCAGTTACTCGTATCAGGGGTCTGTCTATGGCTACACCTTC.

CDR3 sequence reads: CASSYDRGNEQFF. DNA of the CDR3: TGTGCCAGCAGCTACGACAGGGGCAATGAGCAGTTCTTC. This chain links TRBV5-6 with TRBJ2-1; 8 bases are a match to TRBD1. Germline V gives CDR1 SGHDT, CDR2 YYEEEE. With 3 bases clipped from V and 6 bases from J, the junction kept 2 bases outside the gene matches. CDR3 size: 13 residues.